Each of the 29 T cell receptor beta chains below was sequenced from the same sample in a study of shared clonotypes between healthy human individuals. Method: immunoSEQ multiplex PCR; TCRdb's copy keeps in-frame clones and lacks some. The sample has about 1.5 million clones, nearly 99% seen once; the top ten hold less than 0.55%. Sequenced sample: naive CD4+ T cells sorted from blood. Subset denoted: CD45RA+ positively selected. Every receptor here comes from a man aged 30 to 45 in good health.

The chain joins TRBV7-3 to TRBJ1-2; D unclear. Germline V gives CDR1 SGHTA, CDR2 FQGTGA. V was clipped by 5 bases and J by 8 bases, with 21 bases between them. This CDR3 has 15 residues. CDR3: CASSPHDGEGKGYTF. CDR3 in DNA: TGTGCCAGCAGCCCACACGACGGAGAGGGAAAGGGCTACACCTTC. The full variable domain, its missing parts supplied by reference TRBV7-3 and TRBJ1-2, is GAGVSQTPSNKVTEKGKYVELRCDPISGHTALYWYRQSLGQGPEFLIYFQGTGAADDSGLPNDRFFAVRPEGSVSTLKIQRTERGDSAVYLCASSPHDGEGKGYTFGSGTRLTVV.

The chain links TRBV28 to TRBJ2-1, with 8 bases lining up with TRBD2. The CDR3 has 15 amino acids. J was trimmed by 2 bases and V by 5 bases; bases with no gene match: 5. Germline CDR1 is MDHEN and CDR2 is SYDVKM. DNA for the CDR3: TGTGCCAGCAGTGGGGCGGGAGGACCCTACAATGAGCAGTTCTTC. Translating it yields CASSGAGGPYNEQFF.

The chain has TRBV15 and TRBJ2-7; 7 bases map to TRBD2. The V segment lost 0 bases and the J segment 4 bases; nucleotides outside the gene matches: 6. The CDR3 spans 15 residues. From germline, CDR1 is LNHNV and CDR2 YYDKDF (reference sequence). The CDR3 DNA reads TGTGCCACCAGCAGAGAATGGCTAGCGGTTTACGAGCAGTACTTC. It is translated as CATSREWLAVYEQYF.

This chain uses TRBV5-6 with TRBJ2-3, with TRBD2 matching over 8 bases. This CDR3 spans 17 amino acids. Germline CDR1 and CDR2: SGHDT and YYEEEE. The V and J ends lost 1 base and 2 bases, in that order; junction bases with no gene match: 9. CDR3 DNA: TGTGCCAGCAGCTTGAAGGGTGGCGGGAGGACCACAGATACGCAGTATTTT. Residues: CASSLKGGGRTTDTQYF.

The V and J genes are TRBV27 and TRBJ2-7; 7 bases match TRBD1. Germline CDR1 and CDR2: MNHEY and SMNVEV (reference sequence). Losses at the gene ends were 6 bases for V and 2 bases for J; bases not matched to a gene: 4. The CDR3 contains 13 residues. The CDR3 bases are TGTGCCAGCAGCGTCGGGACAGCCTACGAGCAGTACTTC. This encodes CASSVGTAYEQYF.

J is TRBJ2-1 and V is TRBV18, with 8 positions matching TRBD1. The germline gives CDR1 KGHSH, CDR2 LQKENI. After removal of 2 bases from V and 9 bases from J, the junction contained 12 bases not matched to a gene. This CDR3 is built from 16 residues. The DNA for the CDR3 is TGTGCCAGCTCACCAATCCCAACAGGGGGACGGGGTGAGCAGTTCTTC. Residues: CASSPIPTGGRGEQFF.

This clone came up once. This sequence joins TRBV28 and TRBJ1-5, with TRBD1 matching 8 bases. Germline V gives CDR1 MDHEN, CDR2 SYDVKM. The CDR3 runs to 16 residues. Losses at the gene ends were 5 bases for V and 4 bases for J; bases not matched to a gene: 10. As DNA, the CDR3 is TGTGCCAGCAGTAGGACGGACAGGGCGCGGAATCAGCCCCAGCATTTT. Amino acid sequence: CASSRTDRARNQPQHF.

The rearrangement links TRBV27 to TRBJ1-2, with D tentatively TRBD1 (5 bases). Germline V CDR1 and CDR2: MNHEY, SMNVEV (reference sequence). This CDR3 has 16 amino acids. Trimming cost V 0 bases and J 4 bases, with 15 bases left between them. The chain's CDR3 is CASSLSRQRTSYGYTF. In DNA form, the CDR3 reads TGTGCCAGCAGTTTATCGAGACAGCGCACTAGCTATGGCTACACCTTC.

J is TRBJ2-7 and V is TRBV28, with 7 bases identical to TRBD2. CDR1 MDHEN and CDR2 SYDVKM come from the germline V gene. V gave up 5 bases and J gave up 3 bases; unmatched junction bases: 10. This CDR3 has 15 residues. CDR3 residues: CASSLGAASGYEQYF. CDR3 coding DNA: TGTGCCAGCAGTCTTGGAGCAGCTAGCGGCTACGAGCAGTACTTC.

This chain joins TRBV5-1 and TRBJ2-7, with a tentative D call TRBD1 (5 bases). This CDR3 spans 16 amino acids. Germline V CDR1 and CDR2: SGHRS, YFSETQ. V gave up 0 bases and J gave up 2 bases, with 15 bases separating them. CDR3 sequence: CASSLDPTARAYEQYF. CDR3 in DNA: TGCGCCAGCAGCTTGGATCCGACAGCGCGAGCCTACGAGCAGTACTTC.

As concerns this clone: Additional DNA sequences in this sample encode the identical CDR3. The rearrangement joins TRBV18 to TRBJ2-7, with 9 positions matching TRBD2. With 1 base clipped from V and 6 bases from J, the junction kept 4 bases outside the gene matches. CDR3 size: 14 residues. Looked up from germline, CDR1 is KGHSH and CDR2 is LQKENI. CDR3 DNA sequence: TGTGCCAGCTCACCACTAGCGGGAGTAGGCGAGCAGTACTTC. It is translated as CASSPLAGVGEQYF.

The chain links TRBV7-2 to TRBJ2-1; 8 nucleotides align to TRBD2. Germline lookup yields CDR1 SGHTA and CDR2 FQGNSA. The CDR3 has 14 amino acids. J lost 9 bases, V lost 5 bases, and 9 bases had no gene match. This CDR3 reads CASSRETSAVEQFF. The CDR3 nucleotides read TGTGCCAGCAGCCGAGAGACTAGCGCGGTTGAGCAGTTCTTC.

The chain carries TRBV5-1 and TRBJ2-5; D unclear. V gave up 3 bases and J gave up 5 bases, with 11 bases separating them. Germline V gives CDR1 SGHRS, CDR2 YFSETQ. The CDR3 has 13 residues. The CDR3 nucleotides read TGCGCCAGCAGCTGGGATCTTTCTGAGACCCAGTACTTC. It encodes CASSWDLSETQYF.

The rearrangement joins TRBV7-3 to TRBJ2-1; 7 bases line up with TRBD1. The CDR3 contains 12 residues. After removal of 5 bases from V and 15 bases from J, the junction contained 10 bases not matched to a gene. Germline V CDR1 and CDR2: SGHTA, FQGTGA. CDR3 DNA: TGTGCCAGCAGCCCTCCGGGACAGAAGTTGTTCTTC. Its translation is CASSPPGQKLFF.

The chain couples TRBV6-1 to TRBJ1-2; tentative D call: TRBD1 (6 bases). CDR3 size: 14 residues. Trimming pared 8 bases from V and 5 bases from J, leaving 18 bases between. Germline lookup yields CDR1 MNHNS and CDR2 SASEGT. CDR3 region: CASEPSRGYYGYTF. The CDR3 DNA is TGTGCCAGCGAACCATCCAGGGGTTATTATGGCTACACCTTC.

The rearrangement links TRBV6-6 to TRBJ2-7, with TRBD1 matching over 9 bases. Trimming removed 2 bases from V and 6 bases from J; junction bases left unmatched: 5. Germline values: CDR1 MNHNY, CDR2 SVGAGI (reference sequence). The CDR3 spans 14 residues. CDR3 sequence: CASSYTGTGPEQYF. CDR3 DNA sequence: TGTGCCAGCAGTTACACCGGGACAGGGCCCGAGCAGTACTTC.

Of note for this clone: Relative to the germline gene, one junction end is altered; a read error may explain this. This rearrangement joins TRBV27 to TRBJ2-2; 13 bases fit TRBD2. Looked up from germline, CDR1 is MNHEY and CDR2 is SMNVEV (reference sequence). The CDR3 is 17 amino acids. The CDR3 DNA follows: TGTGCCAGCAGCCGGACTAGCGGGAGCGCGAATACCGGGGAGCTGTTTTTT. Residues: CASSRTSGSANTGELFF.

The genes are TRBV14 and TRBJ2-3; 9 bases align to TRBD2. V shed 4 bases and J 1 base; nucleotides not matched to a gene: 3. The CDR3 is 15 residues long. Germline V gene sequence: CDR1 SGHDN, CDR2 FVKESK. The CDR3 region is CASSLLAGRTDTQYF. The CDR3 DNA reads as TGTGCCAGCAGCCTTCTAGCGGGGCGCACAGATACGCAGTATTTT. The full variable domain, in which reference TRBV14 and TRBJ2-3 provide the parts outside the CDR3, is EAGVTQFPSHSVIEKGQTVTLRCDPISGHDNLYWYRRVMGKEIKFLLHFVKESKQDESGMPNNRFLAERTGGTYSTLKVQPAELEDSGVYFCASSLLAGRTDTQYFGPGTRLTVL.

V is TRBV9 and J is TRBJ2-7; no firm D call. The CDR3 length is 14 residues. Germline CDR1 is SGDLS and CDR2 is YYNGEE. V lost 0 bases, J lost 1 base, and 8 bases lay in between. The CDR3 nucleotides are TGTGCCAGCAGCGTAGATGGGCTTTCCTACGAGCAGTACTTC. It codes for CASSVDGLSYEQYF.

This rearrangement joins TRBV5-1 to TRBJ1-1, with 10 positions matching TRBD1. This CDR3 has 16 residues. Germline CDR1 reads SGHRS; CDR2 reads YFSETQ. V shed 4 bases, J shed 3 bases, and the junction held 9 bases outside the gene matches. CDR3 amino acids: CASSTGTGVLDTEAFF. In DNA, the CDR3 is TGCGCCAGCAGCACCGGGACAGGGGTCTTGGACACTGAAGCTTTCTTT.

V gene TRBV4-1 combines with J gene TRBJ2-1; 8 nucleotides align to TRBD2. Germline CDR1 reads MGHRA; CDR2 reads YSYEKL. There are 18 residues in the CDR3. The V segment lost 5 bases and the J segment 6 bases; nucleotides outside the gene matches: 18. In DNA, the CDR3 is TGCGCCAGCAGCTTTTCCAATAGGGCAGCGGGAGATCCCAATGAGCAGTTCTTC. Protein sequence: CASSFSNRAAGDPNEQFF.

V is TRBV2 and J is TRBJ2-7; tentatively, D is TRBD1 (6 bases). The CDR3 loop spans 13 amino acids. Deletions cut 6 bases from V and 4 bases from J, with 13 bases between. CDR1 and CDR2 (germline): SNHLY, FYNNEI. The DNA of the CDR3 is TGTGCCAGCAGCGCTGACAGGAGATACGAGCAGTACTTC. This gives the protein CASSADRRYEQYF.

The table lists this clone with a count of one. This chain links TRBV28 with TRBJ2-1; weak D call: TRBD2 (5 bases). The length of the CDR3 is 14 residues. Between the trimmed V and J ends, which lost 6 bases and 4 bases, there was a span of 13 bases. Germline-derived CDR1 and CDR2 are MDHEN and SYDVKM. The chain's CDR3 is CASREGLRYNEQFF. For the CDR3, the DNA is TGTGCCAGCAGGGAAGGACTCAGATACAATGAGCAGTTCTTC.

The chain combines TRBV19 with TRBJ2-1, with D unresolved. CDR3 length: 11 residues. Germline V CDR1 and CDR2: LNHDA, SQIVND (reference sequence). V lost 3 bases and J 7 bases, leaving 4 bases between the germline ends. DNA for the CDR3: TGTGCCAGTAGTATTCAGAATGAGCAGTTCTTC. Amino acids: CASSIQNEQFF.

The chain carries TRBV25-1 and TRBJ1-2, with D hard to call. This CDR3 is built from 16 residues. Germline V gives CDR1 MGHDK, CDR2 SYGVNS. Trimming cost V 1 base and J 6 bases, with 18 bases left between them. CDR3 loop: CASSEWATPSGHGYTF. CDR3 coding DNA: TGTGCCAGCAGTGAATGGGCGACCCCGTCCGGGCATGGCTACACCTTC.

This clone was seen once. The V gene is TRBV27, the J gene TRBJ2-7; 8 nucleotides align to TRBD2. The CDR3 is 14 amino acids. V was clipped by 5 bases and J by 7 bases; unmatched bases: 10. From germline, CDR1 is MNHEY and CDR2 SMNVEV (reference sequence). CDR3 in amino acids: CASSPPGLGFEQYF. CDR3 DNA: TGTGCCAGCAGTCCACCGGGACTAGGATTTGAGCAGTACTTC.

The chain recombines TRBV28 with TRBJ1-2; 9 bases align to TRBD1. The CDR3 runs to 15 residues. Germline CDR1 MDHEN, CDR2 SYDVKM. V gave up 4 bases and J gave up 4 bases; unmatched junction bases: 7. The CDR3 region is CASSSHRGQIYGYTF. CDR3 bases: TGTGCCAGCAGTTCGCACAGGGGGCAGATCTATGGCTACACCTTC.

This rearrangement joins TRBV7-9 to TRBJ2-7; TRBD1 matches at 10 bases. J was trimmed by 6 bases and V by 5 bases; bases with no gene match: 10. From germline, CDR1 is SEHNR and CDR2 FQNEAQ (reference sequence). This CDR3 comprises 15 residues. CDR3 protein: CASSDFDRGRSEQYF. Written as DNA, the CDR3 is TGTGCCAGCAGCGACTTCGACAGGGGGCGGAGCGAGCAGTACTTC.

CDR3 bases: TGTGCCAGCGGCCTACCGGGACTAGCGGGTGACACCGGGGAGCTGTTTTTT. This encodes CASGLPGLAGDTGELFF. The chain has TRBV25-1 and TRBJ2-2; 12 bases are shared with TRBD2. V shed 8 bases and J 3 bases; nucleotides not matched to a gene: 10. Germline V gene data show CDR1 as MGHDK and CDR2 as SYGVNS. This CDR3 has 17 amino acids. The variable domain in full, with the rest retrieved from reference TRBV25-1 and TRBJ2-2, is EADIYQTPRYLVIGTGKKITLECSQTMGHDKMYWYQQDPGMELHLIHYSYGVNSTEKGDLSSESTVSRIRTEHFPLTLESARPSHTSQYLCASGLPGLAGDTGELFFGEGSRLTVL.